This TCR beta chain was recovered during a study of spatial heterogeneity in lung cancer. Overall study: A unique TCR and UMI combination showed up more than ten times in raw reads, on average.

TCR cDNA molecules were tagged individually, and each one carried a unique molecular identifier. TCRdb passed the 5' RACE reads through MiXCR, listing each CDR3 protein once. Of 60,000 to 80,000 distinct CDR3 sequences listed, 13% were seen once; the top ten hold over 5.5%. Noted time point: sample taken at primary tumor resection. Whole RNA obtained from tumor, nontumor lung or frozen PBMC underwent sequencing without sorting. Points on this clonotype: Its target is not known.

Notes on the study in general: Ubiquitous expanded tumor TCRs were seen in blood more at resection than at follow-up.

Germline loops: CDR1 LNHDA, CDR2 SQIVND (reference sequence). The J segment lost 1 base and the V segment lost 1 base, leaving 1 base of the junction unmatched. The CDR3 is made up of 15 amino acids. The chain joins TRBV19 to TRBJ1-5, with 7 bases matching TRBD1. This clonotype originated in a male donor with early-stage non-small cell lung cancer. Specimen: PBMCs, collected at surgery. Here the CDR3 reads CASSIGDRSNQPQHF. The CDR3 DNA sequence: TGTGCCAGTAGTATAGGGGACAGAAGCAATCAGCCCCAGCATTTT. Drawing the rest from reference TRBV19 and TRBJ1-5, the complete variable domain is DGGITQSPKYLFRKEGQNVTLSCEQNLNHDAMYWYRQDPGQGLRLIYYSQIVNDFQKGDIAEGYSVSREKKESFPLTVTSAQKNPTAFYLCASSIGDRSNQPQHFGDGTRLSIL.